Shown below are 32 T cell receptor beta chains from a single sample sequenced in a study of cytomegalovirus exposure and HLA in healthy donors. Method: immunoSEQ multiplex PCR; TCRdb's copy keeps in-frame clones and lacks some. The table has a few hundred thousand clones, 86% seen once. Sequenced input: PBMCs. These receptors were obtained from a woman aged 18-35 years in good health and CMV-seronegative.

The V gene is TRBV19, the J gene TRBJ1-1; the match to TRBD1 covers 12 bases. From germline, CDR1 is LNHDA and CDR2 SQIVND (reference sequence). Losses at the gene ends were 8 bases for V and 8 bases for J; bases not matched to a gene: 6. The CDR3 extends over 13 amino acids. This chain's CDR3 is CASGTGGLGEAFF. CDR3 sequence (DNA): TGTGCCAGTGGGACAGGGGGCCTCGGAGAAGCTTTCTTT. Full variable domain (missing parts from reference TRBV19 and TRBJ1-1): DGGITQSPKYLFRKEGQNVTLSCEQNLNHDAMYWYRQDPGQGLRLIYYSQIVNDFQKGDIAEGYSVSREKKESFPLTVTSAQKNPTAFYLCASGTGGLGEAFFGQGTRLTVV.

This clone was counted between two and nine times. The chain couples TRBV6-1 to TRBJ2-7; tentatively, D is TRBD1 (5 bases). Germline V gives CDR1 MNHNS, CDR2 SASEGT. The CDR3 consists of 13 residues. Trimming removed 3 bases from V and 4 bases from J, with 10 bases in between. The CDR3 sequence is CASSDGAGYEQYF. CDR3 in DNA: TGTGCCAGCAGTGATGGGGCAGGGTACGAGCAGTACTTC.

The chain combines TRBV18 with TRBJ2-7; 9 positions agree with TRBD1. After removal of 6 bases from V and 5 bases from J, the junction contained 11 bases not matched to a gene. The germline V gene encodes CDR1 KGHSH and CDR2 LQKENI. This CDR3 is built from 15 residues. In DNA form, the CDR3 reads TGTGCCAGCTCTATCCTGGAGGACAGGGGAGACGAGCAGTACTTC. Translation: CASSILEDRGDEQYF. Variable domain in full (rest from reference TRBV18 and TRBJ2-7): NAGVMQNPRHLVRRRGQEARLRCSPMKGHSHVYWYRQLPEEGLKFMVYLQKENIIDESGMPKERFSAEFPKEGPSILRIQQVVRGDSAAYFCASSILEDRGDEQYFGPGTRLTVT.

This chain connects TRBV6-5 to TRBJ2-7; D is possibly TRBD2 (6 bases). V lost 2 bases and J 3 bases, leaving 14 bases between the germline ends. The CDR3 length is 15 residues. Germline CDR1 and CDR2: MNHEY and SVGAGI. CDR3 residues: CASSYGPGGIYEQYF. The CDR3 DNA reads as TGTGCCAGCAGTTACGGGCCTGGGGGGATCTACGAGCAGTACTTC.

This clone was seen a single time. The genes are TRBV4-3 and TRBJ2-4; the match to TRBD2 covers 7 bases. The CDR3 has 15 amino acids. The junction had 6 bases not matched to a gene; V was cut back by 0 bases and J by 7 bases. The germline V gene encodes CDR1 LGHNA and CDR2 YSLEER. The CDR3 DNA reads TGCGCCAGCAGCCAAGACAGCCAGGGAGGGAACATTCAGTACTTC. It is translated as CASSQDSQGGNIQYF.

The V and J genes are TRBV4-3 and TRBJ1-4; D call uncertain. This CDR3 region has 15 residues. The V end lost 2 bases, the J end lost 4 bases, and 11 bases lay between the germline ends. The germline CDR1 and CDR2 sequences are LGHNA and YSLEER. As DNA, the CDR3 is TGCGCCAGCAGCCAACCAGGTCAGGTTAATGAAAAACTGTTTTTT. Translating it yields CASSQPGQVNEKLFF.

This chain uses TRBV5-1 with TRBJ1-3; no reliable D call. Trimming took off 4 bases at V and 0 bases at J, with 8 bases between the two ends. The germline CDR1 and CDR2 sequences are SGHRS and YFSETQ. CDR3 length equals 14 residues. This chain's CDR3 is CASSPEDSGNTIYF. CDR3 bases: TGCGCCAGCAGCCCGGAGGACTCTGGAAACACCATATATTTT.

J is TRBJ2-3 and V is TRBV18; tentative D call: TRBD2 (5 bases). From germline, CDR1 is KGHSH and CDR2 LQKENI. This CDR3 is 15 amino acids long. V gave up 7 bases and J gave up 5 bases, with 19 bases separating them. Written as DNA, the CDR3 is TGTGCCAGCTTCACAGTACTAGGCGTGGAAGATACGCAGTATTTT. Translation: CASFTVLGVEDTQYF.

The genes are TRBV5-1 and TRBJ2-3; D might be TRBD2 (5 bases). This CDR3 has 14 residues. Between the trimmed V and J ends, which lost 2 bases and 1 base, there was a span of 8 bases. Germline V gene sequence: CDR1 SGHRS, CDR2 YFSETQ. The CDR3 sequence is CASSFEGGTDTQYF. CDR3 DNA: TGCGCCAGCAGCTTTGAGGGTGGCACAGATACGCAGTATTTT.

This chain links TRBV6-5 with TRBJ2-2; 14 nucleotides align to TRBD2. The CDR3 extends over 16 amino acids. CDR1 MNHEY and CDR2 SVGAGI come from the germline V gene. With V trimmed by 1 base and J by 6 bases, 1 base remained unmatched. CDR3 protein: CASSYWGLAGAGELFF. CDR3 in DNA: TGTGCCAGCAGTTACTGGGGACTAGCGGGAGCCGGGGAGCTGTTTTTT.

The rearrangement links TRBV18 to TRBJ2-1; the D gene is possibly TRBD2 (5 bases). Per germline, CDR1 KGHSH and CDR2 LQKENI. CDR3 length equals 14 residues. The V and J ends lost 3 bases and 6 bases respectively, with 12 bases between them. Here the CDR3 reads CASSPLRAGNEQFF. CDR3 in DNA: TGTGCCAGCTCACCCCTCCGGGCGGGCAATGAGCAGTTCTTC.

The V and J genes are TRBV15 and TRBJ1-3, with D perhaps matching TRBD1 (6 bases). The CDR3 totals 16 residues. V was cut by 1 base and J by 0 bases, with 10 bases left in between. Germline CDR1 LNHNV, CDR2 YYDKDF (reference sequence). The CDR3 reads CATSRGGQYSGNTIYF. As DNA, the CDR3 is TGTGCCACCAGCAGAGGCGGACAGTACTCTGGAAACACCATATATTTT.

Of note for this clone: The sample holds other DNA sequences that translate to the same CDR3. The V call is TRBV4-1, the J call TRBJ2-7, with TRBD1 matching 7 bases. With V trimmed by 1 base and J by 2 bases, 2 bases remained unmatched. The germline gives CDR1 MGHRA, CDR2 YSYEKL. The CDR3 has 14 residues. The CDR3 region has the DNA TGCGCCAGCAGCCAAGGGCAGGGGGCCTACGAGCAGTACTTC. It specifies CASSQGQGAYEQYF.

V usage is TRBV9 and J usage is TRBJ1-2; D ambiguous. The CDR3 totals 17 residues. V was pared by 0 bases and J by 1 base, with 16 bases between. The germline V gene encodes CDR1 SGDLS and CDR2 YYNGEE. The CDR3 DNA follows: TGTGCCAGCAGCGTAGAGGAGGACCTATTCTATAACTATGGCTACACCTTC. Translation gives CASSVEEDLFYNYGYTF.

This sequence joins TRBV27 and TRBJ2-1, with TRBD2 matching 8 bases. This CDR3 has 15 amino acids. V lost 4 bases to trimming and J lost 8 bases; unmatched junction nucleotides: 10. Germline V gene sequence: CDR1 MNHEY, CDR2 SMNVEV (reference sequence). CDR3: CASSWSGTRSHEQFF. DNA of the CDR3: TGTGCCAGCAGTTGGTCCGGGACTAGATCCCATGAGCAGTTCTTC.

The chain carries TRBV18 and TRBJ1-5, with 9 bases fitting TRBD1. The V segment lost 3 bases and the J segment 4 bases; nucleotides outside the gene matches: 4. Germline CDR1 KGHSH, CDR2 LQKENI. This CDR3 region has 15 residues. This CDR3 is CASSPGQGWNQPQHF. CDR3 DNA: TGTGCCAGCTCACCCGGACAGGGGTGGAATCAGCCCCAGCATTTT.

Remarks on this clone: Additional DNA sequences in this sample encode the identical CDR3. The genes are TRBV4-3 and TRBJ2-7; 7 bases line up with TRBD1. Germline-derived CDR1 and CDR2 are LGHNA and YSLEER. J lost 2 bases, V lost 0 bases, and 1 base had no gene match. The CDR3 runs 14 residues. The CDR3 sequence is CASSQDRGTYEQYF. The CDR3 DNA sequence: TGCGCCAGCAGCCAAGACAGGGGGACCTACGAGCAGTACTTC.

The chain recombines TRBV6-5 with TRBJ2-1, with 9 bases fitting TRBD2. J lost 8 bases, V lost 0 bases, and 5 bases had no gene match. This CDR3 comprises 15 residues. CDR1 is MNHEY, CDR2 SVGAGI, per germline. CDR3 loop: CASSYSAGGPHEQFF. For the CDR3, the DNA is TGTGCCAGCAGTTACTCGGCGGGAGGGCCCCATGAGCAGTTCTTC.

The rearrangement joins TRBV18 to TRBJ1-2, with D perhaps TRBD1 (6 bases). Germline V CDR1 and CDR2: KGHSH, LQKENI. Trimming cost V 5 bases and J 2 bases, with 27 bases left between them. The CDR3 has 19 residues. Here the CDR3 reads CASSDSTVAPGAPNYGYTF. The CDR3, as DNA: TGTGCCAGCTCAGACTCCACCGTGGCCCCAGGGGCTCCGAACTATGGCTACACCTTC.

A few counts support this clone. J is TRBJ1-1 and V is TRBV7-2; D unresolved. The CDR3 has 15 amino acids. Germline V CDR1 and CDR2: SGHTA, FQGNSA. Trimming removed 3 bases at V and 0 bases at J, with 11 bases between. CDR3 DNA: TGTGCCAGCAGCTTGGCCGAGGCTTTGAACACTGAAGCTTTCTTT. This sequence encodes CASSLAEALNTEAFF.

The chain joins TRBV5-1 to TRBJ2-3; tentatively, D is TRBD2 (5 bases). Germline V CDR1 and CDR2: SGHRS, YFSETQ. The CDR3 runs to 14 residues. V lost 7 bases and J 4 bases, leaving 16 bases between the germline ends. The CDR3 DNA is TGCGCCAGCGGTAACGCAGAGGGCCCAGATACGCAGTATTTT. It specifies CASGNAEGPDTQYF. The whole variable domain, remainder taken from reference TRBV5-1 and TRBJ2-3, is KAGVTQTPRYLIKTRGQQVTLSCSPISGHRSVSWYQQTPGQGLQFLFEYFSETQRNKGNFPGRFSGRQFSNSRSEMNVSTLELGDSALYLCASGNAEGPDTQYFGPGTRLTVL.

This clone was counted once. CDR3 residues: CATLGQTSTDTQYF. In DNA form, the CDR3 reads TGTGCCACCCTGGGACAGACCAGCACAGATACGCAGTATTTT. The chain joins TRBV2 to TRBJ2-3; 7 nucleotides match TRBD1. The CDR3 sequence is 14 residues long. The ends lost 10 bases at V and 0 bases at J; junction bases unmatched: 7. Per the germline V gene, CDR1 is SNHLY and CDR2 is FYNNEI.

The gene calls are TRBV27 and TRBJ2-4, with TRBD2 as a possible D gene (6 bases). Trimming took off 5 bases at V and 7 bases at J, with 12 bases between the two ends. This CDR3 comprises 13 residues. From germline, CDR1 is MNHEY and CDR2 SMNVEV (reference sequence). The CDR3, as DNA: TGTGCCAGCAGTGATGGACTAACTAACATTCAGTACTTC. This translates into CASSDGLTNIQYF.

The CDR3 DNA follows: TGTGCCTGGAGTCCCGGACTAGCGGGGAAAGAGACCCAGTACTTC. Its protein product is CAWSPGLAGKETQYF. The chain links TRBV30 to TRBJ2-5; 12 nucleotides align to TRBD2. Germline values: CDR1 GTSNPN, CDR2 SVGIG (reference sequence). The CDR3 spans 15 residues. The trim removed 2 bases at V and 3 bases at J, leaving 4 bases unmatched.

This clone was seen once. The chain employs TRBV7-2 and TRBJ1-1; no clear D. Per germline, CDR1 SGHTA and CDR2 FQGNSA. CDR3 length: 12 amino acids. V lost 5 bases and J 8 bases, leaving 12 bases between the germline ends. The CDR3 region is CASSPYSREAFF. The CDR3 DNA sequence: TGTGCCAGCAGCCCGTACTCTCGGGAAGCTTTCTTT.

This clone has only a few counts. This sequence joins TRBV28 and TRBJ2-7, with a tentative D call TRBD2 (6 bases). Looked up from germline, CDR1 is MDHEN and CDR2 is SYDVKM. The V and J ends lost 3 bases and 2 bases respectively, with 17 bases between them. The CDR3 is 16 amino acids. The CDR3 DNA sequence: TGTGCCAGCAGTTTTAACCCTCAACTAGCTACCTACGAGCAGTACTTC. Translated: CASSFNPQLATYEQYF.

In nucleotides, the CDR3 is TGCGCCAGCAGCTCAACAGGGTTTGAAACTTTGGTTGGCTACACCTTC. Translating it yields CASSSTGFETLVGYTF. This rearrangement joins TRBV5-1 to TRBJ1-2; possibly TRBD1 for D (6 bases). The CDR3 is made up of 16 amino acids. Germline CDR1 is SGHRS and CDR2 is YFSETQ. Trimming stripped 3 bases from V and 7 bases from J, with 22 bases between.

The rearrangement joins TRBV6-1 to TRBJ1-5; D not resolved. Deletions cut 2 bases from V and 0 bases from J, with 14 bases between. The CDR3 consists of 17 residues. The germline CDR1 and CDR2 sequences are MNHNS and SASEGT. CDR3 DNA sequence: TGTGCCAGCAGTGAACGTGAACAGCCTTATAGCAATCAGCCCCAGCATTTT. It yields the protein CASSEREQPYSNQPQHF.

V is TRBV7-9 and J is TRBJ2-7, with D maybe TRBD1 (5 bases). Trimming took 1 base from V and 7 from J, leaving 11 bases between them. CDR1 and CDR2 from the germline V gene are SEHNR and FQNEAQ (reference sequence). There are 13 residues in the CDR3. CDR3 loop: CASSLVGVGEQYF. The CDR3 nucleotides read TGTGCCAGCAGCTTAGTAGGGGTGGGAGAGCAGTACTTC.

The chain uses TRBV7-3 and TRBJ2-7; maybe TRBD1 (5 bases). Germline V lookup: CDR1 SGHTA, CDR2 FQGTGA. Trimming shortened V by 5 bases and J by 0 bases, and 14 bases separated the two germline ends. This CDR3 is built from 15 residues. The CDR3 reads CASSPQGGLSYEQYF. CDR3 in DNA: TGTGCCAGCAGCCCCCAGGGCGGCCTCTCCTACGAGCAGTACTTC.

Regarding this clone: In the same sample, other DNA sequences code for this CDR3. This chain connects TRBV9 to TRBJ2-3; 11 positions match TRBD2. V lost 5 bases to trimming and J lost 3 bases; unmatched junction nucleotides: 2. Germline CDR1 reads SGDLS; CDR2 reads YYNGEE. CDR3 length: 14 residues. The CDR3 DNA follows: TGTGCCAGCAGTCCTAGCGGGAGGACAGATACGCAGTATTTT. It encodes CASSPSGRTDTQYF.

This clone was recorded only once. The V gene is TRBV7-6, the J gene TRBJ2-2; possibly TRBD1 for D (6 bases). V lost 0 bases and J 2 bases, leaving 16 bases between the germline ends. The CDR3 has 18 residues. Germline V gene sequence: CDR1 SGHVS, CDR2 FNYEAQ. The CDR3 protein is CASSLALGTSFNTGELFF. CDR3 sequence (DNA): TGTGCCAGCAGCTTAGCCCTTGGGACATCCTTCAACACCGGGGAGCTGTTTTTT.